The 23 T cell receptor beta chains in this list originate from one sample, sequenced in a study of cytomegalovirus exposure and HLA in healthy donors. PCR was performed using 60 Vbeta and 13 Jbeta primers. Here immunoSEQ multiplex PCR was the method, and the copy in TCRdb shows in-frame clones only, minus some. The sample has 95,000 to 110,000 clones, over 70% seen once. Sequencing was performed on PBMCs. These receptors originate from a man aged 45-65 years in good health and CMV-seropositive.

The chain links TRBV10-1 to TRBJ2-6, with D hard to call. V was shortened by 0 bases and J by 0 bases, with 9 bases between the two germline ends. The CDR3 spans 17 residues. The germline V gene has CDR1 WNHNN and CDR2 SYGVQD (reference sequence). CDR3 coding DNA: TGCGCCAGCAGTGAGTCGCTTTCCTACTCTGGGGCCAACGTCCTGACTTTC. This translates into CASSESLSYSGANVLTF.

This chain links TRBV30 with TRBJ1-2; D perhaps matches TRBD1 (5 bases). V lost 4 bases to trimming and J lost 4 bases, with 13 bases between them. There are 13 residues in the CDR3. CDR1 and CDR2 (germline): GTSNPN, SVGIG (reference sequence). CDR3 sequence (DNA): TGTGCCTGGAATGCAGGGTTCAGCTATGGCTACACCTTC. The encoded protein is CAWNAGFSYGYTF.

The gene calls are TRBV5-1 and TRBJ2-7; 7 bases match TRBD1. This CDR3 spans 14 amino acids. Germline V gene data show CDR1 as SGHRS and CDR2 as YFSETQ. The V segment lost 3 bases and the J segment 2 bases; nucleotides outside the gene matches: 5. CDR3 sequence reads: CASSSGTATYEQYF. The CDR3 DNA follows: TGCGCCAGCAGCTCCGGGACAGCAACCTACGAGCAGTACTTC.

This clone showed up just once. The chain couples TRBV5-1 to TRBJ2-7; D remains ambiguous. V was shortened by 4 bases and J by 1 base, with 12 bases between the two germline ends. Germline V gene lookup returns CDR1 SGHRS and CDR2 YFSETQ. The CDR3 is 14 amino acids. CDR3 bases: TGCGCCAGCAGCGCTTCCACTCCTTCCTACGAGCAGTACTTC. It yields the protein CASSASTPSYEQYF.

For the CDR3, the DNA is TGTGCCAGCACCCCCTGGGGGAGACTAGCAAGAGATACGCAGTATTTT. This encodes CASTPWGRLARDTQYF. The rearrangement uses TRBV27 and TRBJ2-3; 7 nucleotides agree with TRBD2. V was clipped by 7 bases and J by 5 bases; unmatched bases: 15. The CDR3 covers 16 residues. The germline CDR1 and CDR2 sequences are MNHEY and SMNVEV (reference sequence).

V is TRBV30 and J is TRBJ2-5; a possible D gene is TRBD2 (6 bases). Trimming pared 3 bases from V and 5 bases from J, leaving 19 bases between. Germline V gives CDR1 GTSNPN, CDR2 SVGIG (reference sequence). This CDR3 comprises 15 residues. CDR3 in DNA: TGTGCCTGGAGACGGGACGGGAGAGGACTGGAGACCCAGTACTTC. Its translation is CAWRRDGRGLETQYF.

The J gene is TRBJ1-4, the V gene TRBV28, with 7 bases aligning to TRBD1. The CDR3 is 16 amino acids. V shed 4 bases, J shed 4 bases, and the junction held 9 bases outside the gene matches. The germline CDR1 and CDR2 sequences are MDHEN and SYDVKM. The CDR3 reads CASSSFRTGRNEKLFF. The CDR3 DNA follows: TGTGCCAGCAGTTCTTTCAGGACAGGACGTAATGAAAAACTGTTTTTT.

This chain joins TRBV28 and TRBJ1-2, with D hard to call. The V end lost 5 bases, the J end lost 1 base, and 14 bases lay between the germline ends. The germline CDR1 and CDR2 sequences are MDHEN and SYDVKM. The CDR3 is 15 amino acids. Here the CDR3 DNA reads TGTGCCAGCAGTCTATCTACGGGTCTTAACTATGGCTACACCTTC. Translated: CASSLSTGLNYGYTF.

The V and J genes are TRBV7-9 and TRBJ2-1, with TRBD2 matching over 8 bases. In germline, CDR1 is SEHNR, CDR2 FQNEAQ (reference sequence). The J segment lost 8 bases and the V segment lost 2 bases, leaving 11 bases of the junction unmatched. The length of the CDR3 is 16 residues. The CDR3: CASSLLDVAGGYEQFF. CDR3 DNA: TGTGCCAGCAGCTTATTGGACGTTGCGGGAGGCTATGAGCAGTTCTTC.

The chain couples TRBV6-4 to TRBJ1-5; D is uncertain. The CDR3 consists of 12 residues. Germline V lookup: CDR1 MRHNA, CDR2 SNTAGT. The V gene lost 7 bases and the J gene lost 5 bases, with 9 bases spanning the gap. CDR3 sequence (DNA): TGTGCCAGCAACGAGGAAGATCAGCCCCAGCATTTT. Its protein product is CASNEEDQPQHF.

The J gene is TRBJ1-4, the V gene TRBV5-6; TRBD1 matches at 8 bases. Germline trimming cut 4 bases from V and 8 bases from J; bases unmatched to any gene: 7. Germline CDR1 SGHDT, CDR2 YYEEEE. This CDR3 contains 14 residues. The CDR3 DNA reads as TGTGCCAGCAGCAATCAGGGGGCTGGGGAAAAACTGTTTTTT. Protein sequence: CASSNQGAGEKLFF.

The chain combines TRBV28 with TRBJ2-1; no clear D gene. V lost 10 bases to trimming and J lost 0 bases, with 13 bases between them. This CDR3 comprises 14 residues. Germline CDR1 and CDR2: MDHEN and SYDVKM. CDR3 sequence (DNA): TGTGCCACCATAGACACGAGCTCCTACAATGAGCAGTTCTTC. It yields the protein CATIDTSSYNEQFF.

The chain has TRBV6-5 and TRBJ2-3; TRBD1 is a possible D gene (6 bases). The CDR3 sequence is 14 residues long. In germline, CDR1 is MNHEY, CDR2 SVGAGI. Trimming cost V 5 bases and J 4 bases, with 13 bases left between them. CDR3 DNA: TGTGCCAGCAGTCCAACCGGGACACCAGATACGCAGTATTTT. It translates to CASSPTGTPDTQYF.

In its sample, this clone was seen once. The V and J genes are TRBV5-1 and TRBJ2-5; 7 bases fit TRBD2. Germline CDR1 reads SGHRS; CDR2 reads YFSETQ. The CDR3 is 17 amino acids. V trimming: 4 bases; J trimming: 1 base; junction bases outside the gene matches: 13. The CDR3 DNA reads as TGCGCCAGCAGCGGAGGACTAGTAACGGCAGCCCAAGAGACCCAGTACTTC. This gives the protein CASSGGLVTAAQETQYF. Filled out from reference TRBV5-1 and TRBJ2-5, the complete variable domain reads KAGVTQTPRYLIKTRGQQVTLSCSPISGHRSVSWYQQTPGQGLQFLFEYFSETQRNKGNFPGRFSGRQFSNSRSEMNVSTLELGDSALYLCASSGGLVTAAQETQYFGPGTRLLVL.

With regard to this clone: At the DNA level, this CDR3 is encoded by other sequences in the same sample as well. This sequence joins TRBV28 and TRBJ1-2; possibly TRBD1 for D (6 bases). Trimming shortened V by 3 bases and J by 5 bases, and 10 bases separated the two germline ends. CDR3 size: 13 residues. Germline-derived CDR1 and CDR2 are MDHEN and SYDVKM. CDR3 sequence reads: CASSFRGGYGYTF. In DNA form, the CDR3 reads TGTGCCAGCAGTTTCAGGGGTGGTTATGGCTACACCTTC.

This clone was detected once. The chain recombines TRBV12-5 with TRBJ2-3, with TRBD1 as a possible D gene (5 bases). The CDR3 length is 17 residues. Trimming took 1 base from V and 0 from J, leaving 14 bases between them. The germline V gene has CDR1 LGHNT and CDR2 FRNRAP. CDR3: CASGLAPDSSSTDTQYF. Written as DNA, the CDR3 is TGTGCTAGTGGTTTGGCTCCTGACAGCTCTAGCACAGATACGCAGTATTTT.

The CDR3 coding sequence is TGTGCCAGCAGTGACAATGGGGGGGCGGGAGAGACCCAGTACTTC. It is translated as CASSDNGGAGETQYF. The gene calls are TRBV6-1 and TRBJ2-5, with D possibly matching TRBD2 (7 bases). CDR1 and CDR2 (germline): MNHNS, SASEGT. V was clipped by 3 bases and J by 4 bases, with 15 bases between them. The CDR3 totals 15 residues.

The chain employs TRBV7-9 and TRBJ1-5, with 7 bases matching TRBD1. The CDR3 loop spans 13 amino acids. The V gene end was trimmed by 5 bases and the J gene end by 6 bases; junction bases not matched to a gene: 4. The germline V gene has CDR1 SEHNR and CDR2 FQNEAQ (reference sequence). CDR3 sequence: CASSVRQGQPQHF. As DNA, the CDR3 is TGTGCCAGCAGCGTAAGACAGGGTCAGCCCCAGCATTTT. The variable domain in full, completed from reference TRBV7-9 and TRBJ1-5, reads DTGVSQNPRHKITKRGQNVTFRCDPISEHNRLYWYRQTLGQGPEFLTYFQNEAQLEKSRLLSDRFSAERPKGSFSTLEIQRTEQGDSAMYLCASSVRQGQPQHFGDGTRLSIL.

CDR3 DNA sequence: TGTGCCAGCAGCGTAGCCCAGGGACAGGGGGAAGAGACCCAGTACTTC. Amino acids: CASSVAQGQGEETQYF. This chain joins TRBV9 and TRBJ2-5; the match to TRBD1 covers 11 bases. The V gene end was trimmed by 0 bases and the J gene end by 3 bases; junction bases not matched to a gene: 4. The germline gives CDR1 SGDLS, CDR2 YYNGEE. The CDR3 is made up of 16 amino acids.

This rearrangement joins TRBV10-3 to TRBJ2-3, with D perhaps matching TRBD1 (6 bases). The CDR3 spans 15 residues. V was trimmed by 6 bases and J by 4 bases, leaving 17 bases between them. Germline V lookup: CDR1 ENHRY, CDR2 SYGVKD. The CDR3 DNA reads TGTGCCATCAGGGGGGCCTCGGGTCGGGCAGATACGCAGTATTTT. This gives the protein CAIRGASGRADTQYF.

V is TRBV15 and J is TRBJ1-4; a possible D gene is TRBD1 (5 bases). Germline V gene data show CDR1 as LNHNV and CDR2 as YYDKDF (reference sequence). The CDR3 extends over 15 amino acids. Between the trimmed V and J ends, which lost 0 bases and 8 bases, there was a span of 13 bases. The CDR3 DNA reads as TGTGCCACCAGCAGAGATGGCGGGGCGGGGGAAAAACTGTTTTTT. Residues: CATSRDGGAGEKLFF.

This rearrangement joins TRBV5-1 to TRBJ2-3, with 8 bases identical to TRBD1. CDR3 length equals 13 residues. V was clipped by 4 bases and J by 14 bases; unmatched bases: 12. Germline assignment: CDR1 SGHRS and CDR2 YFSETQ. The CDR3 loop is CASSPGQGQGSYF. The DNA for the CDR3 is TGCGCCAGCAGCCCTGGACAGGGCCAGGGTTCGTATTTT. Variable domain in full (rest from reference TRBV5-1 and TRBJ2-3): KAGVTQTPRYLIKTRGQQVTLSCSPISGHRSVSWYQQTPGQGLQFLFEYFSETQRNKGNFPGRFSGRQFSNSRSEMNVSTLELGDSALYLCASSPGQGQGSYFGPGTRLTVL.

As regards this clone: The CDR3 does not end in the conserved phenylalanine or tryptophan, so this is likely a read error. It is unclear where the CDR3 begins or ends on the DNA, so no DNA is shown, and the CDR3 is as TCRdb lists it. V usage is TRBV2 and J usage is TRBJ1-2; the table's D call, TRBD1, has no DNA check behind it. The CDR3 contains 11 residues when both ends are counted. CDR1 SNHLY and CDR2 FYNNEI come from the germline V gene. The CDR3 region is CASKRRQGIGV.